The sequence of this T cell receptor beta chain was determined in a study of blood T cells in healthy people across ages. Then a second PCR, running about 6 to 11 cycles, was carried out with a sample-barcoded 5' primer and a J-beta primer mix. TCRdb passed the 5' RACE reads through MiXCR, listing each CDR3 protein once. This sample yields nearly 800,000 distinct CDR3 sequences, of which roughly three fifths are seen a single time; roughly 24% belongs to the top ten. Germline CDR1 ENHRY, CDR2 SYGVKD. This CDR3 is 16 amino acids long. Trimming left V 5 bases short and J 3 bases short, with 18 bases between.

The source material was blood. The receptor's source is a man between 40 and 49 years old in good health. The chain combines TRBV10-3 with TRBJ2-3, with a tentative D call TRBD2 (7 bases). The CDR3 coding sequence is TGTGCCATCAGTTTTGAGCTCGGGGGGCGGACAGATACGCAGTATTTT. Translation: CAISFELGGRTDTQYF.